A selection of T cell receptor beta chains follows, all from one sample in a study of beta chain features in type 1 diabetes. The method was immunoSEQ multiplex PCR; TCRdb's version includes in-frame clones alone and lacks a portion of them. This sample has about 240,000 clones, with 25% to 30% found just once. Sequencing was done on a sample of central memory CD4+ T cells from blood. Every receptor here comes from a man aged 25 to 40 in good health. The CDR3 runs from the conserved cysteine through the conserved F or W. The D gene is left open where the match is weak. Some rows mark clone size as missing; the rest say once, few, many or name a class of expanded clone.

v_call	d_call	clone_size	j_call	cdr3_nt	cdr3_aa
TRBV19	NA	few	TRBJ1-2	TGTGCCAGTAGTCCTCCGGACAGAATCGGCTACACCTTC	CASSPPDRIGYTF
TRBV18	NA	few	TRBJ2-1	TGTGCCAGCTCACCACCGGGTGGGGCCCTCAACAATGAGCAGTTCTTC	CASSPPGGALNNEQFF
TRBV15	NA	few	TRBJ2-5	TGTGCCACCAGCAGGGAGGGACAGTTCCAAGAGACCCAGTACTTC	CATSREGQFQETQYF
TRBV30	NA	NA	TRBJ2-1	TGTGCCTGGAGTGCATCCAATGAGCAGTTCTTC	CAWSASNEQFF
TRBV14	NA	few	TRBJ1-1	TGTGCCAGCAGGCCCCAGCTGGGGATGAACACTGAAGCTTTCTTT	CASRPQLGMNTEAFF
TRBV18	NA	NA	TRBJ1-6	TGTGCCAGCTCACCAGGGACCGATAATTCACCCCTCCACTTT	CASSPGTDNSPLHF
TRBV7-2	TRBD2	NA	TRBJ2-3	TGTGCCAGCAGCGTAGCACTAGCGGGTCGGGCCACAGATACGCAGTATTTT	CASSVALAGRATDTQYF
TRBV19	TRBD1	NA	TRBJ2-5	TGTGCCAGTACTGACAGGGCTGGGGAGACCCAGTACTTC	CASTDRAGETQYF
TRBV9	NA	few	TRBJ2-1	TGTGCCAGCAGCCCCCGGACCCGCTCCTACAATGAGCAGTTCTTC	CASSPRTRSYNEQFF
TRBV30	NA	NA	TRBJ1-2	TGTGCCTGGACCATAACCAGGACCGTCTATGGCTACACCTTC	CAWTITRTVYGYTF
TRBV28	NA	few	TRBJ1-5	TGTGCCAGCAGTTTAGTGGGCAGCAATCAGCCCCAGCATTTT	CASSLVGSNQPQHF
TRBV11-2	TRBD2	NA	TRBJ2-3	TGTGCCAGCAGCCGCGGGAGGCCGGCCACAGATACGCAGTATTTT	CASSRGRPATDTQYF
TRBV2	NA	many	TRBJ2-4	TGTGCCAGCAGTGAAGGGAACATTCAGTACTTC	CASSEGNIQYF
TRBV20-1	NA	NA	TRBJ1-1	TGCAGTGCCAAACAAGACACTGAAGCTTTCTTT	CSAKQDTEAFF
TRBV10-1	TRBD2	NA	TRBJ2-1	TGCGCCAGCAGGAGTGGGACTAGCGGGGGCAATGAGCAGTTCTTC	CASRSGTSGGNEQFF
TRBV29-1	NA	NA	TRBJ2-7	TGCAGCGTTGTCGACGGGAGCTACGAGCAGTACTTC	CSVVDGSYEQYF
TRBV18	TRBD2	few	TRBJ2-5	TGTGCCAGCTCACCACGACTAGCGGGAGGCCAAGCGGCCCAGTACTTC	CASSPRLAGGQAAQYF
TRBV11-2	TRBD2	many	TRBJ2-3	TGTGCCAGCAGCGGCAGGGACCTAGCGGCCGGCACAGATACGCAGTATTTT	CASSGRDLAAGTDTQYF
TRBV29-1	NA	few	TRBJ1-1	TGCAGCGCCCTGGACAGCTGGAACACTGAAGCTTTCTTT	CSALDSWNTEAFF
TRBV18	TRBD2	few	TRBJ2-1	TGTGCCAGCTCTCCGACTAGCGGGACCTACAATGAGCAGTTCTTC	CASSPTSGTYNEQFF
TRBV6-6	TRBD1	NA	TRBJ1-1	TGTGCCATCAGTGATCGACAGGGGGGCACTGAAGCTTTCTTT	CAISDRQGGTEAFF
TRBV27	NA	many	TRBJ2-7	TGTGCCAGCAGTTTATGGCCCTTGAACTCCTACGAGCAGTACTTC	CASSLWPLNSYEQYF
TRBV7-2	NA	many	TRBJ2-1	TGTGCCAGCAGCTTAGACTGGCAGGCCTCCTACAATGAGCAGTTCTTC	CASSLDWQASYNEQFF
TRBV20-1	NA	NA	TRBJ2-7	TGCAGTGCTAGTCTTCTGGGCGAGCAGTACTTC	CSASLLGEQYF
TRBV7-2	TRBD1	NA	TRBJ2-2	TGTGCCAGCAGCTTAGGGACAGGGCCCACCGGGGAGCTGTTTTTT	CASSLGTGPTGELFF
TRBV30	NA	NA	TRBJ1-5	TGTGCCTGTACGACAGGCGAGGGGGGCAATCAGCCCCAGCATTTT	CACTTGEGGNQPQHF
TRBV30	TRBD1	NA	TRBJ1-4	TGTGCCTGGGGAAGACAGGGGAATGAAAAACTGTTTTTT	CAWGRQGNEKLFF
TRBV6-5	NA	NA	TRBJ1-6	TGTGCCAGCAGACACAGGGCAAAGGATTCACCCCTCCACTTT	CASRHRAKDSPLHF